The rows below give T cell receptor beta chains drawn from one sample of a study of blood T cell repertoires in COVID-19. Here immunoSEQ multiplex PCR was the method, and the copy in TCRdb shows in-frame clones only, minus some. Among about 110,000 clones listed, about 88% were seen once. The sample comprised peripheral blood. Receptors originate from an older woman who had recovered from COVID-19. Each CDR3 is given with its conserved first and last residue. D genes are given only for firm matches. Rows may omit the clone size; those that give it use once, few, many or a size class.

V gene: TRBV28
clone size: -
J gene: TRBJ1-2
D gene: -
CDR3 DNA: TGTGCCAGCAGTCCCCGACTCGGGGGATTCGGGGGCTACACCTTC
CDR3 protein: CASSPRLGGFGGYTF

V gene: TRBV28
clone size: -
J gene: TRBJ2-7
D gene: TRBD1
CDR3 DNA: TGTGCCAGCAGTGATCTGACAGGGGGAGGGGAGCAGTACTTC
CDR3 protein: CASSDLTGGGEQYF

V gene: TRBV10-2
clone size: -
J gene: TRBJ1-2
D gene: -
CDR3 DNA: TGCGCCAGCAGGGGAGGTTGGTCTGGCTACACCTTC
CDR3 protein: CASRGGWSGYTF

V gene: TRBV6-5
clone size: -
J gene: TRBJ1-5
D gene: TRBD1
CDR3 DNA: TGTGCCAGCAGGGGACAGGGGGCTTCGGCCCAGCATTTT
CDR3 protein: CASRGQGASAQHF

V gene: TRBV6-5
clone size: -
J gene: TRBJ2-5
D gene: -
CDR3 DNA: TGTGCCAGCAGTTACCGAGCGGGTTCATGGGTAGAGACCCAGTACTTC
CDR3 protein: CASSYRAGSWVETQYF

V gene: TRBV24-1
clone size: -
J gene: TRBJ2-1
D gene: -
CDR3 DNA: TGTGCCACCAGTGATTTGGGTAGCTACAATGAGCAGTTCTTC
CDR3 protein: CATSDLGSYNEQFF

V gene: TRBV28
clone size: -
J gene: TRBJ2-5
D gene: TRBD2
CDR3 DNA: TGTGCCAGCAGTTTGGGCCCCCAAGCGGGGGGGCGTGAGACCCAGTACTTC
CDR3 protein: CASSLGPQAGGRETQYF

V gene: TRBV7-2
clone size: -
J gene: TRBJ1-6
D gene: TRBD1
CDR3 DNA: TGTGCCAGCAGCTCCCCACCGGGACAGGGAGACTCACCCCTCCACTTT
CDR3 protein: CASSSPPGQGDSPLHF

V gene: TRBV19
clone size: -
J gene: TRBJ1-5
D gene: TRBD1
CDR3 DNA: TGTGCCAGTTGGACAGGGTTGGTTCGTCAGCCCCAGCATTTT
CDR3 protein: CASWTGLVRQPQHF

V gene: TRBV5-5
clone size: -
J gene: TRBJ1-6
D gene: -
CDR3 DNA: TGTGCCAGCAGCTTCCTGGTGACCAGGGGTGGGTCACCCCTCCACTTT
CDR3 protein: CASSFLVTRGGSPLHF

V gene: TRBV6-2/TRBV6-3
clone size: -
J gene: TRBJ2-3
D gene: TRBD2
CDR3 DNA: TGTGCCAGCAGTTCCGGGACTAGCCTCACAGATACGCAGTATTTT
CDR3 protein: CASSSGTSLTDTQYF

V gene: TRBV4-2
clone size: -
J gene: TRBJ2-7
D gene: -
CDR3 DNA: TGTGCCAGCAGCCGGGACATTGCCTACGAGCAGTACTTC
CDR3 protein: CASSRDIAYEQYF

V gene: TRBV2
clone size: -
J gene: TRBJ2-5
D gene: TRBD2
CDR3 DNA: TGTGCCAGCAATTTTCATGCGGGAGTGCGGGAGGAGACCCAGTACTTC
CDR3 protein: CASNFHAGVREETQYF

V gene: TRBV5-1
clone size: once
J gene: TRBJ1-6
D gene: -
CDR3 DNA: TGCGCCAGCAGCTCTCAACCCCAGAACACGTATAATTCACCCCTCCACTTT
CDR3 protein: CASSSQPQNTYNSPLHF

V gene: TRBV5-5
clone size: few
J gene: TRBJ1-2
D gene: -
CDR3 DNA: TGTGCCAGCAGCTTGGTGACAGACGCTAACTATGGCTACACCTTC
CDR3 protein: CASSLVTDANYGYTF

V gene: TRBV19
clone size: -
J gene: TRBJ2-5
D gene: -
CDR3 DNA: TGTGCCAGTAGTATCGACGGCCCCAGGGCGACCCAGTACTTC
CDR3 protein: CASSIDGPRATQYF

V gene: TRBV7-2
clone size: -
J gene: TRBJ1-1
D gene: TRBD1
CDR3 DNA: TGTGCCAGCAGCTTCGTACGCCAGGGGGCTGAAGCTTTCTTT
CDR3 protein: CASSFVRQGAEAFF

V gene: TRBV11-2
clone size: -
J gene: TRBJ2-2
D gene: TRBD2
CDR3 DNA: TGTGCCAGCAGCCTCAGGTCCCTAGCGGACGCCGGGGAGCTGTTTTTT
CDR3 protein: CASSLRSLADAGELFF

V gene: TRBV30
clone size: -
J gene: TRBJ1-1
D gene: -
CDR3 DNA: TGTGCCTGGAGGAGGGGGACGGCCACTGAAGCTTTCTTT
CDR3 protein: CAWRRGTATEAFF

V gene: TRBV5-4
clone size: -
J gene: TRBJ2-5
D gene: TRBD2
CDR3 DNA: TGTGCCAGCAGCTTGAGGGCGGGAGGAGAGACCCAGTACTTC
CDR3 protein: CASSLRAGGETQYF

V gene: TRBV14
clone size: -
J gene: TRBJ2-3
D gene: TRBD1
CDR3 DNA: TGTGCCAGCAGCCTCGTTACAGGGGGCAGGACAGATACGCAGTATTTT
CDR3 protein: CASSLVTGGRTDTQYF

V gene: TRBV27
clone size: -
J gene: TRBJ2-3
D gene: TRBD2
CDR3 DNA: TGTGCCAGCAGTGGGGGACTAGCGTACACAGATACGCAGTATTTT
CDR3 protein: CASSGGLAYTDTQYF

V gene: TRBV19
clone size: once
J gene: TRBJ2-5
D gene: -
CDR3 DNA: TGTGCCAGTAGTACCGGTGGAGTCAACCAAGAGACCCAGTACTTC
CDR3 protein: CASSTGGVNQETQYF

V gene: TRBV7-9
clone size: -
J gene: TRBJ1-4
D gene: TRBD1
CDR3 DNA: TGTGCCAGCAGCCGGACAGGGGCTAATGAAAAACTGTTTTTT
CDR3 protein: CASSRTGANEKLFF

V gene: TRBV7-3
clone size: once
J gene: TRBJ2-2
D gene: TRBD2
CDR3 DNA: TGTGCCAGCAGCTTAACCAGGACTAGCGCGAACACCGGGGAGCTGTTTTTT
CDR3 protein: CASSLTRTSANTGELFF

V gene: TRBV2
clone size: -
J gene: TRBJ1-2
D gene: -
CDR3 DNA: TGTGCCAGCAGTGATTATCAATCGGGGGTAGGTGGCTACACCTTC
CDR3 protein: CASSDYQSGVGGYTF

V gene: TRBV6-5
clone size: -
J gene: TRBJ2-5
D gene: TRBD1
CDR3 DNA: TGTGCCAGCAGTTACTCCGGACAGGGACAAGAGACCCAGTACTTC
CDR3 protein: CASSYSGQGQETQYF

V gene: TRBV7-8
clone size: -
J gene: TRBJ1-2
D gene: TRBD1
CDR3 DNA: TGTGCCAGCAGCTCTTGGACAGGGAGAACTAACTATGGCTACACCTTC
CDR3 protein: CASSSWTGRTNYGYTF

V gene: TRBV3-1/TRBV3-2
clone size: -
J gene: TRBJ2-1
D gene: -
CDR3 DNA: TGTGCCAGCAGCCAAGAAATTTGGACGGAGGCCCCGGGGAATGAGCAGTTCTTC
CDR3 protein: CASSQEIWTEAPGNEQFF

V gene: TRBV5-1
clone size: -
J gene: TRBJ2-7
D gene: TRBD2
CDR3 DNA: TGCGCCAGCAGCTTGCAGCGGGACGGGACCTACGAGCAGTACTTC
CDR3 protein: CASSLQRDGTYEQYF

V gene: TRBV7-2
clone size: -
J gene: TRBJ1-1
D gene: -
CDR3 DNA: TGTGCCAGCAGCTTAAGCTTGGACACTGAAGCTTTCTTT
CDR3 protein: CASSLSLDTEAFF

V gene: TRBV3-1/TRBV3-2
clone size: -
J gene: TRBJ1-4
D gene: TRBD1
CDR3 DNA: TGTGCCAGCAGCCACCAGGGGGGAAATGAAAAACTGTTTTTT
CDR3 protein: CASSHQGGNEKLFF

V gene: TRBV5-4
clone size: -
J gene: TRBJ2-7
D gene: TRBD1
CDR3 DNA: TGTGCCAGCAGCTTCGGGACAGGGGGTTACGAGCAGTACTTC
CDR3 protein: CASSFGTGGYEQYF

V gene: TRBV5-4
clone size: -
J gene: TRBJ2-5
D gene: -
CDR3 DNA: TGTGCCAGCAGCTCGACAGCAGCTCAAGAGACCCAGTACTTC
CDR3 protein: CASSSTAAQETQYF

V gene: TRBV4-3
clone size: -
J gene: TRBJ2-1
D gene: TRBD2
CDR3 DNA: TGCGCCAGCAGCCAAGTGGCGGGACTAGGCCACAATGAGCAGTTCTTC
CDR3 protein: CASSQVAGLGHNEQFF

V gene: TRBV9
clone size: -
J gene: TRBJ1-1
D gene: TRBD1
CDR3 DNA: TGTGCCAGCAGCGTAGTTAGCAGGGGGGACACTGAAGCTTTCTTT
CDR3 protein: CASSVVSRGDTEAFF

V gene: TRBV28
clone size: -
J gene: TRBJ2-7
D gene: -
CDR3 DNA: TGTGCCAGCAGTTTTCCGTGGGGGCCAGCCTACGAGCAGTACTTC
CDR3 protein: CASSFPWGPAYEQYF

V gene: TRBV11-2
clone size: -
J gene: TRBJ2-3
D gene: TRBD2
CDR3 DNA: TGTGCCAGCAGTTTATACCCCGGGGGGGCCGGAGATACGCAGTATTTT
CDR3 protein: CASSLYPGGAGDTQYF

V gene: TRBV9
clone size: -
J gene: TRBJ2-3
D gene: TRBD2
CDR3 DNA: TGTGCCAGCAGCCCTACCCACACCCGGACTAGCCTTGGGGATACGCAGTATTTT
CDR3 protein: CASSPTHTRTSLGDTQYF

V gene: TRBV20-1
clone size: -
J gene: TRBJ1-1
D gene: -
CDR3 DNA: TGCAGTGCTGAGACAGAAGAAGCTTTCTTT
CDR3 protein: CSAETEEAFF

V gene: TRBV7-2
clone size: -
J gene: TRBJ2-5
D gene: -
CDR3 DNA: TGTGCCAGCAGCTCCCGGGGGAACCAAGAGACCCAGTACTTC
CDR3 protein: CASSSRGNQETQYF

V gene: TRBV2
clone size: -
J gene: TRBJ2-1
D gene: -
CDR3 DNA: TGTGCCAGCAGTGACGAGGGGAGGAATGAGCAGTTCTTC
CDR3 protein: CASSDEGRNEQFF

V gene: TRBV19
clone size: -
J gene: TRBJ1-2
D gene: TRBD1
CDR3 DNA: TGTGCCAGTAGTATTTGGGACAGGCGGGACTATGGCTACACCTTC
CDR3 protein: CASSIWDRRDYGYTF

V gene: TRBV4-1
clone size: -
J gene: TRBJ1-2
D gene: -
CDR3 DNA: TGCGCCAGCAGCCAAGATCACGGGAGGACAGGCTACACCTTC
CDR3 protein: CASSQDHGRTGYTF

V gene: TRBV28
clone size: -
J gene: TRBJ2-1
D gene: TRBD2
CDR3 DNA: TGTGCCAGCAGTTTCCGGGGACTAGCGTCAAGGCAGTTCTTC
CDR3 protein: CASSFRGLASRQFF

V gene: TRBV5-1
clone size: -
J gene: TRBJ1-4
D gene: -
CDR3 DNA: TGCGCCAGCAGCTTGGAAGGAGGAGGGGCTAATGAAAAACTGTTTTTT
CDR3 protein: CASSLEGGGANEKLFF

V gene: TRBV12-3/TRBV12-4
clone size: -
J gene: TRBJ2-7
D gene: TRBD1
CDR3 DNA: TGTGCCAGCAGGCGGACAGGGGCCTACGAGCAGTACTTC
CDR3 protein: CASRRTGAYEQYF

V gene: TRBV30
clone size: -
J gene: TRBJ2-1
D gene: -
CDR3 DNA: TGTGCCTGGAGGGCAGGGTCCCACAATGAGCAGTTCTTC
CDR3 protein: CAWRAGSHNEQFF

V gene: TRBV7-8
clone size: once
J gene: TRBJ1-1
D gene: TRBD1
CDR3 DNA: TGTGCCAGCAGCCGGGACAGCGCCACTGAAGCTTTCTTT
CDR3 protein: CASSRDSATEAFF

V gene: TRBV5-1
clone size: -
J gene: TRBJ2-1
D gene: TRBD1
CDR3 DNA: TGCGCCAGCAGCCGATTGCAGGGGGCCAGCGGCTCGGAGCAGTTCTTC
CDR3 protein: CASSRLQGASGSEQFF

V gene: TRBV18
clone size: -
J gene: TRBJ2-5
D gene: TRBD1
CDR3 DNA: TGTGCCAGCTCCCCGGGACAGCAAGAGACCCAGTACTTC
CDR3 protein: CASSPGQQETQYF

V gene: TRBV18
clone size: -
J gene: TRBJ2-3
D gene: -
CDR3 DNA: TGTGCCAGCGCCGGAGAAAGACTAGGCTGGAGAGATACGCAGTATTTT
CDR3 protein: CASAGERLGWRDTQYF

V gene: TRBV7-9
clone size: -
J gene: TRBJ1-1
D gene: TRBD1
CDR3 DNA: TGTGCCAGCAGTTCACAGGGGGGCACTGAAGCTTTCTTT
CDR3 protein: CASSSQGGTEAFF

V gene: TRBV24-1
clone size: -
J gene: TRBJ2-2
D gene: TRBD1
CDR3 DNA: TGTGCCACCAGTGATCCGACAGGGGTTACCGGGGAGCTGTTTTTT
CDR3 protein: CATSDPTGVTGELFF

V gene: TRBV6-2/TRBV6-3
clone size: -
J gene: TRBJ2-7
D gene: -
CDR3 DNA: TGTGCCAGCAGTTTACCCCGGTTAGTTCGGGAGCAGTACTTC
CDR3 protein: CASSLPRLVREQYF

V gene: TRBV7-2
clone size: once
J gene: TRBJ2-1
D gene: -
CDR3 DNA: TGTGCCAGCAGCTTAGACGGGGGTGGTAGGCAGTTCTTC
CDR3 protein: CASSLDGGGRQFF

V gene: TRBV10-3
clone size: once
J gene: TRBJ2-1
D gene: -
CDR3 DNA: TGTGCCATCAGTGAGTCCGAGGACTACAATGAGCAGTTCTTC
CDR3 protein: CAISESEDYNEQFF

V gene: TRBV7-3
clone size: -
J gene: TRBJ2-1
D gene: TRBD2
CDR3 DNA: TGTGCCAGCAGCCCGCAAGCGGGAGGCTACAATGAGCAGTTCTTC
CDR3 protein: CASSPQAGGYNEQFF